This T cell receptor (beta chain) was identified in a study of metastatic and nonmetastatic thyroid tumors. Across the whole study: Where malignant and benign thyroid patients were concerned, repertoires were compared across blood and tumor or nodule tissue. Points from the study as a whole: Relative to benign nodules, malignant thyroid tumors were reportedly characterized by significantly elevated TCR beta diversity in blood and tumor.

Germline V lookup: CDR1 SGHDT, CDR2 YYEEEE. The CDR3 is 12 residues long. The V end lost 1 base, the J end lost 6 bases, and 8 bases lay between the germline ends. TCRdb used MiXCR to call clones anew from the PCR reads. The sample comprises over 20,000 clones, roughly a quarter of which are singletons, and roughly 12% rests with the top ten. As to this clone: Its target is not known.

Thyroid surgery had not been preceded by any treatment in any patient. What was sequenced was tumor tissue. The chain employs TRBV5-6 and TRBJ2-7; D call uncertain. The clonotype was recovered from a male donor with papillary thyroid cancer or a benign thyroid nodule (not recorded which). Some clones in this sample may be carry-over from other donors' samples. CDR3 DNA: TGTGCCAGCAGCTTGAACTCAGGCGAGCAGTACTTC. Amino acids: CASSLNSGEQYF.